Shown below are 27 T cell receptor beta chains from a single sample sequenced in a study of control samples from healthy donors and cancer patients. The table came from immunoSEQ multiplex PCR; TCRdb's copy has only in-frame clones and leaves some out. The table has around 90,000 clones, approximately 86% seen once; the top ten hold roughly 21%. The sequenced material came from blood. These receptors were obtained from a man aged 25 to 45 in good health.

A few counts support this clone. The CDR3: CASSFTAPGETQYF. The CDR3 DNA reads TGTGCCAGCAGCTTTACGGCTCCCGGGGAGACCCAGTACTTC. This chain links TRBV7-2 with TRBJ2-5; D unresolved. Trimming pared 3 bases from V and 5 bases from J, leaving 13 bases between. Germline V gene data show CDR1 as SGHTA and CDR2 as FQGNSA. CDR3 length: 14 amino acids.

This chain connects TRBV4-2 to TRBJ2-1; 11 bases are a match to TRBD1. This CDR3 has 20 amino acids. Trimming took 0 bases from V and 0 from J; bases not matched to a gene: 10. Germline CDR1 LGHNA, CDR2 YNFKEQ. CDR3 nucleotide sequence: TGTGCCAGCAGCCAAGAAAGCCGGGACAGGGGGTTTAGCTCCTACAATGAGCAGTTCTTC. This gives the protein CASSQESRDRGFSSYNEQFF.

The CDR3 sequence: CASSIILSGRGYTF. CDR3 bases: TGTGCCAGTAGTATAATCCTGTCCGGGCGGGGCTACACCTTC. The J gene is TRBJ1-2, the V gene TRBV19; D is undetermined. V lost 2 bases, J lost 8 bases, and 15 bases lay in between. CDR3 length: 14 amino acids. In germline, CDR1 is LNHDA, CDR2 SQIVND (reference sequence).

This chain joins TRBV27 and TRBJ2-1; 11 nucleotides match TRBD2. Germline loops: CDR1 MNHEY, CDR2 SMNVEV (reference sequence). There are 15 residues in the CDR3. With V trimmed by 6 bases and J by 5 bases, 6 bases remained unmatched. The CDR3 sequence: CASSPGTSGHNEQFF. The CDR3 DNA sequence: TGTGCCAGCAGCCCAGGGACTAGCGGCCACAATGAGCAGTTCTTC.

This clone was seen only once. CDR3 sequence: CASNLGSETQYF. CDR3 coding DNA: TGTGCCAGCAATCTGGGGTCAGAGACCCAGTACTTC. V usage is TRBV7-9 and J usage is TRBJ2-5, with no clear D. The length of the CDR3 is 12 residues. Between the trimmed V and J ends, which lost 7 bases and 4 bases, there was a span of 10 bases. CDR1 is SEHNR and CDR2 is FQNEAQ in the germline V gene (reference sequence).

Written as DNA, the CDR3 is TGTGCCAGCCTTGAGGTGGGGGGATCCCATGGCTACACCTTC. Amino acid sequence: CASLEVGGSHGYTF. The V and J genes are TRBV27 and TRBJ1-2, with a possible D match to TRBD1 (5 bases). V shed 8 bases and J shed 6 bases, with 19 bases lying between them. Germline assignment: CDR1 MNHEY and CDR2 SMNVEV (reference sequence). CDR3 length: 14 residues.

The CDR3 reads CASSLPLGGGNTEAFF. The CDR3 DNA follows: TGTGCCAGCAGTCTTCCACTTGGGGGAGGAAACACTGAAGCTTTCTTT. The rearrangement links TRBV25-1 to TRBJ1-1, with a weak D call TRBD1 (5 bases). Germline V gives CDR1 MGHDK, CDR2 SYGVNS. The V end was cut by 5 bases, the J end by 2 bases, with 18 bases between. The CDR3 covers 16 residues.

The V and J genes are TRBV3-1 (or the pseudogene TRBV3-2) and TRBJ1-6; 9 bases are a match to TRBD1. Looked up from germline, CDR1 is LGHDT and CDR2 is YNNKEL (reference sequence). V trimming: 5 bases; J trimming: 10 bases; junction bases outside the gene matches: 3. This CDR3 spans 13 amino acids. The CDR3 DNA reads as TGTGCCAGCAGCGGGACAGGGAGGTCACCCCTCCACTTT. It is translated as CASSGTGRSPLHF.

The V gene is TRBV7-9, the J gene TRBJ2-6, with TRBD1 matching over 9 bases. CDR1 SEHNR and CDR2 FQNEAQ come from the germline V gene (reference sequence). The CDR3 is 16 amino acids. The junction had 4 bases not matched to a gene; V was cut back by 3 bases and J by 4 bases. The CDR3 nucleotides are TGTGCCAGCAGCTTGGGGACAGGGAGCGGGGCCAACGTCCTGACTTTC. The encoded protein is CASSLGTGSGANVLTF.

The chain uses TRBV5-8 and TRBJ2-7; D is unclear. Trimming removed 4 bases at V and 2 bases at J, with 13 bases between. Germline CDR1 reads SGHTS; CDR2 reads YDEGEE. CDR3 size: 14 residues. CDR3 amino acids: CASSPTDEPYEQYV. The CDR3 coding sequence is TGTGCCAGCAGCCCGACCGACGAGCCCTACGAGCAGTACGTC.

The chain uses TRBV15 and TRBJ2-5, with D perhaps matching TRBD2 (7 bases). V gave up 0 bases and J gave up 5 bases, with 16 bases separating them. There are 16 residues in the CDR3. CDR1 and CDR2 from the germline V gene are LNHNV and YYDKDF (reference sequence). This CDR3 is CATSRDLRGGSETQYF. Written as DNA, the CDR3 is TGTGCCACCAGCAGAGATCTCAGGGGAGGGAGTGAGACCCAGTACTTC.

This clone was seen only once. The chain uses TRBV7-9 and TRBJ2-1, with 10 bases matching TRBD1. Germline CDR1 is SEHNR and CDR2 is FQNEAQ (reference sequence). Unmatched junction bases numbered 5, after V lost 4 bases and J lost 5 bases. The CDR3 runs 15 residues. The CDR3 reads CASSYPDRGNNEQFF. CDR3 bases: TGTGCCAGCAGCTATCCGGACAGGGGGAACAATGAGCAGTTCTTC.

The V and J genes are TRBV7-2 and TRBJ1-1, with 10 bases lining up with TRBD1. CDR1 is SGHTA, CDR2 FQGNSA, per germline. The CDR3 totals 14 residues. Trimming at V came to 5 bases and at J to 4 bases, leaving 4 bases not matched to a gene. The CDR3 reads CASSPRTGGTEAFF. The DNA of the CDR3 is TGTGCCAGCAGCCCGAGGACAGGGGGCACTGAAGCTTTCTTT.

The chain employs TRBV4-1 and TRBJ2-3, with TRBD2 matching over 7 bases. V lost 3 bases and J lost 6; bases outside the gene matches: 6. Germline V gene sequence: CDR1 MGHRA, CDR2 YSYEKL. The CDR3 length is 14 residues. CDR3 amino acids: CASSQRGNQDTQYF. CDR3 DNA: TGCGCCAGCAGCCAGCGGGGGAACCAGGATACGCAGTATTTT.

V usage is TRBV7-3 and J usage is TRBJ1-1; 7 bases are a match to TRBD1. CDR3 length: 14 amino acids. V gave up 5 bases and J gave up 0 bases; unmatched junction bases: 3. CDR1 SGHTA and CDR2 FQGTGA come from the germline V gene. CDR3: CASSPDRLNTEAFF. In nucleotides, the CDR3 is TGTGCCAGCAGCCCGGACAGGTTGAACACTGAAGCTTTCTTT.

The chain recombines TRBV5-1 with TRBJ1-2; a weak D match, TRBD1 (5 bases). V was shortened by 2 bases and J by 7 bases, with 12 bases between the two germline ends. This CDR3 is 13 amino acids long. Germline values: CDR1 SGHRS, CDR2 YFSETQ. DNA of the CDR3: TGCGCCAGCAGCTTCCAGGGTCCGGGTGGCTACACCTTC. Protein: CASSFQGPGGYTF.

The V call is TRBV18, the J call TRBJ2-1; D gene uncertain. Deletions cut 2 bases from V and 2 bases from J, with 10 bases between. The germline V gene encodes CDR1 KGHSH and CDR2 LQKENI. The length of the CDR3 is 15 residues. The CDR3 loop is CASSPSRTPYNEQFF. The CDR3 DNA reads TGTGCCAGCTCACCATCTAGGACCCCCTACAATGAGCAGTTCTTC.

This clone has only one observation. The chain couples TRBV7-6 to TRBJ2-1, with D perhaps given as TRBD1 or TRBD2 (7 bases each). CDR1 and CDR2 from the germline V gene are SGHVS and FNYEAQ. The CDR3 runs 14 residues. V was shortened by 2 bases and J by 9 bases, with 14 bases between the two germline ends. CDR3 sequence: CASSLRGLAVEQFF. DNA of the CDR3: TGTGCCAGCAGCTTAAGGGGGCTAGCGGTTGAGCAGTTCTTC.

This sequence joins TRBV27 and TRBJ1-2, with TRBD1 identical over 9 bases. This CDR3 contains 17 residues. V shed 5 bases and J 5 bases; nucleotides not matched to a gene: 15. Looked up from germline, CDR1 is MNHEY and CDR2 is SMNVEV (reference sequence). DNA for the CDR3: TGTGCCAGCAGTCCCCTTATACAGGGGGCGCCGTCTTATGGCTACACCTTC. Translating it yields CASSPLIQGAPSYGYTF.

The chain is built from TRBV11-1 and TRBJ1-1, with D maybe TRBD1 (5 bases). V lost 3 bases and J 1 base, leaving 9 bases between the germline ends. The CDR3 length is 14 residues. Germline V CDR1 and CDR2: SGHAT, FQDESV (reference sequence). The CDR3 nucleotides are TGTGCCAGCAGCTTTCCCGGACAGAACACTGAAGCTTTCTTT. It translates to CASSFPGQNTEAFF.

This clone has a count of ten or more. The rearrangement links TRBV7-9 to TRBJ2-7; the D call may be TRBD1 or TRBD2 (5 bases each). This CDR3 comprises 19 residues. V lost 3 bases and J 4 bases, leaving 28 bases between the germline ends. Germline loops: CDR1 SEHNR, CDR2 FQNEAQ (reference sequence). The CDR3 coding sequence is TGTGCCAGCAGCTTGGCACACGGGGACCCAGACATAGCGATATACGAGCAGTACGTC. Translation: CASSLAHGDPDIAIYEQYV.

V is TRBV5-4 and J is TRBJ2-7; TRBD2 matches 10 bases. Germline loops: CDR1 SGHNT, CDR2 YYREEE (reference sequence). The CDR3 is made up of 16 amino acids. J was trimmed by 2 bases and V by 0 bases; bases with no gene match: 5. The CDR3 DNA sequence: TGTGCCAGCAGCTTGGGGGCTAGCGGGGGCACCTACGAGCAGTACTTC. Protein product: CASSLGASGGTYEQYF.

V is TRBV27 and J is TRBJ2-7, with 8 positions matching TRBD1. V gave up 3 bases and J gave up 3 bases; unmatched junction bases: 13. The germline CDR1 and CDR2 sequences are MNHEY and SMNVEV (reference sequence). This CDR3 has 17 amino acids. The CDR3 protein is CASSLGGFGTGNYEQYF. The CDR3 nucleotides are TGTGCCAGCAGTTTGGGCGGATTCGGGACAGGCAACTACGAGCAGTACTTC.

CDR3: CASSSRGQGISDGYTF. DNA of the CDR3: TGTGCCAGCAGCTCAAGGGGACAGGGAATATCGGATGGCTACACCTTC. The chain links TRBV5-6 to TRBJ1-2; 9 nucleotides match TRBD1. The CDR3 sequence is 16 residues long. The germline CDR1 and CDR2 sequences are SGHDT and YYEEEE. V lost 3 bases, J lost 6 bases, and 12 bases stayed unmatched.

The sample holds one count of this clone. The V and J genes are TRBV7-8 and TRBJ2-7; D not certain. Trimming took 0 bases from V and 4 from J, leaving 10 bases between them. CDR3 length: 14 residues. Germline-derived CDR1 and CDR2 are SGHVS and FQNEAQ. The CDR3 region has the DNA TGTGCCAGCAGCTTAGCTTCCTCCGGGTACGAGCAGTACGTC. This codes for CASSLASSGYEQYV.

The V gene is TRBV5-8, the J gene TRBJ2-1; D is unclear. V was shortened by 4 bases and J by 8 bases, with 10 bases between the two germline ends. CDR1 SGHTS and CDR2 YDEGEE come from the germline V gene. The CDR3 covers 12 residues. CDR3 residues: CASSPRLDEQFF. The CDR3 DNA reads as TGTGCCAGCAGCCCCAGGCTTGATGAGCAGTTCTTC.

The chain carries TRBV5-1 and TRBJ2-7, with 10 bases lining up with TRBD1. Germline trimming cut 4 bases from V and 5 bases from J; bases unmatched to any gene: 6. This CDR3 is 14 amino acids long. CDR1 SGHRS and CDR2 YFSETQ come from the germline V gene. The CDR3 spells CASSPGTGAHEQYF. The CDR3 DNA is TGCGCCAGCAGCCCCGGGACAGGGGCCCACGAGCAGTACTTC.